These T cell receptor beta chains were read from a single sample in a study of early T cells in non-severe SARS-CoV-2 infection. TCRdb independently ran MiXCR on the 5' RACE reads; one entry per CDR3 protein. The table includes under 95,000 distinct CDR3 sequences, 9.5% to 15% detected once. Sequenced sample: whole blood. The receptor set was obtained from an adult who was a healthcare worker with PCR-confirmed SARS-CoV-2 infection or an uninfected control (not recorded which). Each CDR3 is given with its conserved first and last residue. Each record gives: clone size, V gene, D gene, J gene, CDR3 DNA, CDR3 protein. D genes are given only for firm matches. Expanded clones are given a class, and other clones once, few, many or no size at all.

clone size: many; V gene: TRBV12-5; D gene: .; J gene: TRBJ2-5; CDR3 DNA: TGTGCTAGTGGTTTACACACGCCGGGAGAAGGAGAGACCCAGTACTTC; CDR3 protein: CASGLHTPGEGETQYF
clone size: .; V gene: TRBV28; D gene: .; J gene: TRBJ1-2; CDR3 DNA: TGTGCCAGCAGCAGTAACTATGGCTACACCTTC; CDR3 protein: CASSSNYGYTF
clone size: many; V gene: TRBV13; D gene: .; J gene: TRBJ1-1; CDR3 DNA: TGTGCCAGCAGCGGAGAAACTAACACTGAAGCTTTCTTT; CDR3 protein: CASSGETNTEAFF
clone size: .; V gene: TRBV7-3; D gene: TRBD2; J gene: TRBJ2-3; CDR3 DNA: TGTGCCAGCAGCTTCGGGACTAGCGGGGTGAATACGCAGTATTTT; CDR3 protein: CASSFGTSGVNTQYF
clone size: few; V gene: TRBV14; D gene: .; J gene: TRBJ1-1; CDR3 DNA: TGTGCCAGCAGCCGAATGTTATCCGCTTATGAAGCTTTCTTT; CDR3 protein: CASSRMLSAYEAFF
clone size: .; V gene: TRBV30; D gene: .; J gene: TRBJ1-1; CDR3 DNA: TGTGCCTGGTCCCGAGGGGGATGGGCTGAAGCTTTCTTT; CDR3 protein: CAWSRGGWAEAFF
clone size: few; V gene: TRBV20-1; D gene: TRBD1; J gene: TRBJ2-7; CDR3 DNA: TGCAGTGCTTCTCGCCCGGGACAGGGGAACGAGCAGTACTTC; CDR3 protein: CSASRPGQGNEQYF
clone size: .; V gene: TRBV10-2; D gene: .; J gene: TRBJ2-1; CDR3 DNA: TGCGCCAGCAGTTGGGACAATGAGCAGTTCTTC; CDR3 protein: CASSWDNEQFF
clone size: .; V gene: TRBV20-1; D gene: .; J gene: TRBJ2-7; CDR3 DNA: TGCAGTGCAGAGGCTTCTGCCCTCGGACAGATCTCCTACGAGCAGTACTTC; CDR3 protein: CSAEASALGQISYEQYF
clone size: .; V gene: TRBV5-4; D gene: .; J gene: TRBJ2-1; CDR3 DNA: TGTGCCAGCAGCTTGGATGGGGCTGACAATGAGCAGTTCTTC; CDR3 protein: CASSLDGADNEQFF
clone size: many; V gene: TRBV7-2; D gene: TRBD1; J gene: TRBJ1-5; CDR3 DNA: TGTGCCAGCAGCTTAGCCCCAAGAGGACAGGGGTATGCTCAGCCCCAGCATTTT; CDR3 protein: CASSLAPRGQGYAQPQHF
clone size: few; V gene: TRBV20-1; D gene: TRBD1; J gene: TRBJ1-1; CDR3 DNA: TGCAGTGCTAGGATAGGGGGCGCAAGCACTGAAGCTTTTTTT; CDR3 protein: CSARIGGASTEAFF
clone size: few; V gene: TRBV6-6; D gene: TRBD1; J gene: TRBJ1-6; CDR3 DNA: TGTGCCAGCAGCCCTGAGCTGGCAGGGGGGAATTCACCCCTCCACTTT; CDR3 protein: CASSPELAGGNSPLHF
clone size: .; V gene: TRBV19; D gene: .; J gene: TRBJ1-4; CDR3 DNA: TGTGCCAGTGCGCAGCTAGTCGAAAAACTGTTTTTT; CDR3 protein: CASAQLVEKLFF
clone size: .; V gene: TRBV19; D gene: .; J gene: TRBJ1-4; CDR3 DNA: TGTGCCAGTACTGTGACGTGGAAGGCGACTAATGAAAAACTGTTTTTT; CDR3 protein: CASTVTWKATNEKLFF
clone size: .; V gene: TRBV3-1; D gene: TRBD2; J gene: TRBJ2-1; CDR3 DNA: TGTGCCAGCAGCATCCGGACTAGCGGGAGGTTCGGCAATGAGCAGTTCTTC; CDR3 protein: CASSIRTSGRFGNEQFF
clone size: many; V gene: TRBV5-1; D gene: .; J gene: TRBJ2-1; CDR3 DNA: TGCGCCAGCAGCTTGGGGGTTAGCTCCTACAATGAGCAGTTCTTC; CDR3 protein: CASSLGVSSYNEQFF
clone size: few; V gene: TRBV29-1; D gene: TRBD1; J gene: TRBJ2-1; CDR3 DNA: TGCAGCGTCTGGGACAGCTCCTACAATGAGCAGTTCTTC; CDR3 protein: CSVWDSSYNEQFF
clone size: many; V gene: TRBV20-1; D gene: TRBD2; J gene: TRBJ2-1; CDR3 DNA: TGCAGTGCTAGATCGGTCGGGAGGGGAAATGAGCAGTTCTTC; CDR3 protein: CSARSVGRGNEQFF
clone size: few; V gene: TRBV5-6; D gene: .; J gene: TRBJ2-7; CDR3 DNA: TGTGCCAGCAGCTTGGGGCAGGACTCCTACGAGCAGTACTTC; CDR3 protein: CASSLGQDSYEQYF
clone size: few; V gene: TRBV5-6; D gene: TRBD2; J gene: TRBJ2-5; CDR3 DNA: TGTGCCAGCAGCCCCGGGACTAGCAGGTCTACGGAGACCCAGTACTTC; CDR3 protein: CASSPGTSRSTETQYF
clone size: few; V gene: TRBV7-2; D gene: TRBD1; J gene: TRBJ2-3; CDR3 DNA: TGTGCCAGCAGCTTATCCGGGACAGGGGGCACAGATACGCAGTATTTT; CDR3 protein: CASSLSGTGGTDTQYF
clone size: .; V gene: TRBV28; D gene: .; J gene: TRBJ1-2; CDR3 DNA: TGTGCCAGCATGACAGTGCCATTCTATGGCTACACCTTC; CDR3 protein: CASMTVPFYGYTF
clone size: few; V gene: TRBV11-2; D gene: .; J gene: TRBJ1-1; CDR3 DNA: TGTGCCAGCAGCTTAGCCGGGGCAGGGAAGAACACTGAAGCTTTCTTT; CDR3 protein: CASSLAGAGKNTEAFF
clone size: few; V gene: TRBV3-1; D gene: TRBD1; J gene: TRBJ2-3; CDR3 DNA: TGTGCCAGCAGCCAAAGGGGGCCCTCGGCCCCTAGCACAGATACGCAGTATTTT; CDR3 protein: CASSQRGPSAPSTDTQYF
clone size: .; V gene: TRBV4-2; D gene: .; J gene: TRBJ2-7; CDR3 DNA: TGTGCCAGCAGCCAAGTTGAAGGCGGCGGACCTGGGGAGCAGTACTTC; CDR3 protein: CASSQVEGGGPGEQYF
clone size: many; V gene: TRBV5-1; D gene: .; J gene: TRBJ2-1; CDR3 DNA: TGCGCCAGCAGCAACGGACAGACCTACAATGAGCAGTTCTTC; CDR3 protein: CASSNGQTYNEQFF
clone size: once; V gene: TRBV6-4; D gene: .; J gene: TRBJ2-1; CDR3 DNA: TGTGCCAGCAGTTCCGGGCCCCACCCTTCCAATGAGCAGTTCTTC; CDR3 protein: CASSSGPHPSNEQFF
clone size: .; V gene: TRBV27; D gene: .; J gene: TRBJ1-4; CDR3 DNA: TGTGCCAGCAGTATGGGAGGGGGGGGTGAAAAACTGTTTTTT; CDR3 protein: CASSMGGGGEKLFF